This T cell receptor (beta chain) was obtained from a study of siplizumab effects on memory and regulatory T cells. V was trimmed by 7 bases and J by 0 bases, leaving 13 bases between them. The germline V gene encodes CDR1 MNHNS and CDR2 SASEGT. CDR3 length equals 14 residues. Repertoires were generated with immunoSEQ multiplex PCR, while TCRdb's copy carries only in-frame clones and drops some. The sample includes about 97,000 clones, about 90% seen only once; the top ten take around 12%. This clone was observed a single time. Its antigen is still unknown. Overall study results and limits: Alloreactive sequences from unstimulated CD4+ memory cells fell significantly with siplizumab. Roughly 80-96% of proliferating CD4+ or CD8+ clones lacked an assignable naive or memory phenotype. The study found naive T cells seemingly more diverse than memory cells and seemingly major alloresponse contributors.

The clonotype comes from a human donor in good health. The sample was non-Treg CD4+ T cells sorted from blood. The rearrangement links TRBV6-1 to TRBJ2-7; no clear D gene. Written as DNA, the CDR3 is TGTGCCAGCATCCGAGGTGGAAGCTCCTACGAGCAGTACTTC. This codes for CASIRGGSSYEQYF.